Detailed here is one T cell receptor beta chain. Its cognate antigen is unknown. The PCR contained 60 Vbeta and 13 Jbeta primers. Method: immunoSEQ multiplex PCR; TCRdb's copy keeps in-frame clones and lacks some. The data show roughly 230,000 clones, approximately 91% seen once. The sample originates from a study of cytomegalovirus exposure and HLA in healthy donors. General observations from the study: CMV serostatus alone was available as immune exposure information. Cytomegalovirus status was reportedly diagnosed by the classifier with high sensitivity and specificity. TCR association rates varied by HLA locus in a later analysis, with DRB1 highest and HLA-C lowest. Within a later analysis, the majority of CMV-associated TCR beta chains appeared HLA-restricted.

Trimming took off 0 bases at V and 1 base at J, with 15 bases between the two ends. Germline lookup yields CDR1 LNHDA and CDR2 SQIVND (reference sequence). The CDR3 sequence is 17 residues long. The genes are TRBV19 and TRBJ1-1; D possibly corresponds to TRBD1 (6 bases). The clonotype originates from a girl under 10 years old in good health and CMV-seronegative. Sequencing was done on a sample of PBMCs. Written as DNA, the CDR3 is TGTGCCAGTAGTATAGATGGCGGGGGGCGGAGGAACACTGAAGCTTTCTTT. It is translated as CASSIDGGGRRNTEAFF.